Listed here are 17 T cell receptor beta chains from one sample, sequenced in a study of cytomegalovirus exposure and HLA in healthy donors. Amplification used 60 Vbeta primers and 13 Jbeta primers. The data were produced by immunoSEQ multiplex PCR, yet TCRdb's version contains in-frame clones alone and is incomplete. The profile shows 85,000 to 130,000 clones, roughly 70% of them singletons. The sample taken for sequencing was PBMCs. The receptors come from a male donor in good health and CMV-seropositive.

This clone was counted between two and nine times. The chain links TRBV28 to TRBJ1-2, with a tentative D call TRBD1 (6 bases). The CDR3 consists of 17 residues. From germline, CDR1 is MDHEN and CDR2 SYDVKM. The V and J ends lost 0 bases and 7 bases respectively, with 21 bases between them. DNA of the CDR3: TGTGCCAGCAGTTTATGGGGGGCGGACAGAAGTACAATTGGCTACACCTTC. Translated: CASSLWGADRSTIGYTF.

Here the CDR3 DNA reads TGTGCCAGCAGGTTAGACAGGAACACTGAAGCTTTCTTT. It encodes CASRLDRNTEAFF. The V call is TRBV7-3, the J call TRBJ1-1, with D possibly matching TRBD1 (5 bases). The CDR3 covers 13 residues. Trimming removed 6 bases from V and 1 base from J, with 9 bases in between. Per germline, CDR1 SGHTA and CDR2 FQGTGA.

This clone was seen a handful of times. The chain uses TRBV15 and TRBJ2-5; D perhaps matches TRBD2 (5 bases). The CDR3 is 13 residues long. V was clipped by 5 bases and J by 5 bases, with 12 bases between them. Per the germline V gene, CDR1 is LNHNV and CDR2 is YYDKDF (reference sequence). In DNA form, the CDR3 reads TGTGCCACCAGCGAGGGTGGTGTGGAGACCCAGTACTTC. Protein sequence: CATSEGGVETQYF.

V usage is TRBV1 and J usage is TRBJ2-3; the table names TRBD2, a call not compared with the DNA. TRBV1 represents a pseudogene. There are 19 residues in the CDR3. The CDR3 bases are TGCACCAGCAGCCAAGATCGACTAGCGGGAGGCCTCCTACCAGATACGCAGTATTTT. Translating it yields CTSSQDRLAGGLLPDTQYF.

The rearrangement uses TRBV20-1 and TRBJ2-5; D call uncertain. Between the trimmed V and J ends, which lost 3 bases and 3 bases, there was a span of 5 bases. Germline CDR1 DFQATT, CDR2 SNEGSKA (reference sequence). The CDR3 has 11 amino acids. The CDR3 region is CSARRKETQYF. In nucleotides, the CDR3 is TGCAGTGCTAGGAGGAAAGAGACCCAGTACTTC.

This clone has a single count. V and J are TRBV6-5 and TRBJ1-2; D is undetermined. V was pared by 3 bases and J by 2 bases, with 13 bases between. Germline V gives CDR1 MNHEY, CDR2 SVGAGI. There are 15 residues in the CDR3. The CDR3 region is CASSYAGKTNYGYTF. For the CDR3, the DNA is TGTGCCAGCAGTTATGCGGGCAAGACGAACTATGGCTACACCTTC.

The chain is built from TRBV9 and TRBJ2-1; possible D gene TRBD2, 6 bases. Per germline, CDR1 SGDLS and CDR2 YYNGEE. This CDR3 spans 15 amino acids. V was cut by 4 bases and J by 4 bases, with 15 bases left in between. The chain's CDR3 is CASSPRSGSYNEQFF. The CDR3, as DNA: TGTGCCAGCAGCCCCCGTAGCGGTAGTTACAATGAGCAGTTCTTC. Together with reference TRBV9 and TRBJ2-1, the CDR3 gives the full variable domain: DSGVTQTPKHLITATGQRVTLRCSPRSGDLSVYWYQQSLDQGLQFLIQYYNGEERAKGNILERFSAQQFPDLHSELNLSSLELGDSALYFCASSPRSGSYNEQFFGPGTRLTVL.

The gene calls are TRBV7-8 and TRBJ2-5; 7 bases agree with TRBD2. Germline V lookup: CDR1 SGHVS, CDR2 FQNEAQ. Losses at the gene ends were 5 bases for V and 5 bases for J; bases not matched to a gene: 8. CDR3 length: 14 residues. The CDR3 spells CASSTSGKIETQYF. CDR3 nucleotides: TGTGCCAGCAGCACAAGCGGGAAAATTGAGACCCAGTACTTC.

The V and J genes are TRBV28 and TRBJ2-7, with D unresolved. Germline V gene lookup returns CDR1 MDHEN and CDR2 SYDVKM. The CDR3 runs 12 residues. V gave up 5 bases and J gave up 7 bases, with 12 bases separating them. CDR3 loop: CASSHTELEQYF. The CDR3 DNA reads TGTGCCAGCAGTCATACAGAGTTAGAGCAGTACTTC.

The DNA of the CDR3 is TGTGCCAGCAGTAAGGACAGGGGACGCACCGGGGAGCTGTTTTTT. Protein sequence: CASSKDRGRTGELFF. J is TRBJ2-2 and V is TRBV7-7, with 9 positions matching TRBD1. V shed 6 bases, J shed 4 bases, and the junction held 6 bases outside the gene matches. The CDR3 totals 15 residues. Germline values: CDR1 SSHAT, CDR2 FNYEAQ (reference sequence).

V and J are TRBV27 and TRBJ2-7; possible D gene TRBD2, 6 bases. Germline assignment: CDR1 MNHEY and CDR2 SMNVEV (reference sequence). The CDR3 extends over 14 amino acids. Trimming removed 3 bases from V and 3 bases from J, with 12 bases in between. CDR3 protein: CASSFLRGGYEQYF. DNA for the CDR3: TGTGCCAGCAGTTTTTTACGGGGAGGCTACGAGCAGTACTTC.

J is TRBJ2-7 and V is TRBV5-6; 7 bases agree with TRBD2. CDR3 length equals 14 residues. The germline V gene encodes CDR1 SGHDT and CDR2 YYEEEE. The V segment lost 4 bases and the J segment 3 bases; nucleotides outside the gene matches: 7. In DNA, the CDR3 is TGTGCCAGCAGCCTGGTGGGGGAGGGCTACGAGCAGTACTTC. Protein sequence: CASSLVGEGYEQYF.

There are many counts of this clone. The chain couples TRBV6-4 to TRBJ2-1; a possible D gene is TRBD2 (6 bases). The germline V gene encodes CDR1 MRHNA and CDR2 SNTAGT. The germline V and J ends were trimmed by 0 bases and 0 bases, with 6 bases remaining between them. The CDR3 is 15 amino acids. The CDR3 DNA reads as TGTGCCAGCAGTGACTCTAGCGGCTCCTACAATGAGCAGTTCTTC. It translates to CASSDSSGSYNEQFF.

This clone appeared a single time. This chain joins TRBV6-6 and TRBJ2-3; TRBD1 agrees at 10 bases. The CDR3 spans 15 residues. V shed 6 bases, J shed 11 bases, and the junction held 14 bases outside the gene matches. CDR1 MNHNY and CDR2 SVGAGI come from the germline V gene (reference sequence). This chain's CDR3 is CASRPPGQGTIVQYF. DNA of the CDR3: TGTGCCAGCAGGCCCCCGGGACAGGGGACAATAGTGCAGTATTTT.

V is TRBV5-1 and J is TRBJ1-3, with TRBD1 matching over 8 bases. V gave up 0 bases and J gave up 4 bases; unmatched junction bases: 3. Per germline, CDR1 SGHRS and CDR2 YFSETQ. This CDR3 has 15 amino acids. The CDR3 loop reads CASSLEGQGGNTIYF. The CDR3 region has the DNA TGCGCCAGCAGCTTGGAAGGACAGGGAGGAAACACCATATATTTT.

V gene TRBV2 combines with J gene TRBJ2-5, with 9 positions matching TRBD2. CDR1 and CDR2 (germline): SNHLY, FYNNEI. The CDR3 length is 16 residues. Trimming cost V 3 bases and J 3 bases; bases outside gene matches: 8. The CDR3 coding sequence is TGTGCCAGCAGTGATGGTTCTAGCGGGACTGAAGAGACCCAGTACTTC. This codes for CASSDGSSGTEETQYF.

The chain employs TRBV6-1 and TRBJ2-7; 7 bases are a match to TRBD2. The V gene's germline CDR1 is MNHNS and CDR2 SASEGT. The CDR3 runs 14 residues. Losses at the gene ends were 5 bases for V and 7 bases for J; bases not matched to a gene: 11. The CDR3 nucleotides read TGTGCCAGCAGTCTACCTGCGGGAGTTGGAGAGCAGTACTTC. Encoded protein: CASSLPAGVGEQYF.